The 25 T cell receptor beta chains below were found in one sample sequenced in a study of cytomegalovirus exposure and HLA in healthy donors. The primer mix had 60 Vbeta and 13 Jbeta primers. The protocol was immunoSEQ multiplex PCR, while the TCRdb copy is restricted to in-frame clones and leaves out a portion. Of more than 70,000 clones in the sample, more than 70% were seen once. Sequenced input: PBMCs. These receptor sequences come from a man in his forties in good health and CMV-seronegative.

This chain joins TRBV27 and TRBJ2-7; TRBD2 matches 8 bases. J was trimmed by 0 bases and V by 7 bases; bases with no gene match: 5. The CDR3 extends over 14 amino acids. Germline V gene lookup returns CDR1 MNHEY and CDR2 SMNVEV (reference sequence). The CDR3 bases are TGTGCCAGCACCCGGGGGGGCCCCTCCTACGAGCAGTACTTC. Amino acids: CASTRGGPSYEQYF.

This chain links TRBV4-3 with TRBJ2-7, with D possibly matching TRBD2 (5 bases). The CDR3 consists of 14 residues. V lost 0 bases, J lost 4 bases, and 10 bases lay in between. Germline V gives CDR1 LGHNA, CDR2 YSLEER. CDR3 residues: CASSQESGIYEQYF. CDR3 DNA sequence: TGCGCCAGCAGCCAAGAATCCGGGATTTACGAGCAGTACTTC.

The CDR3 loop reads CASSLVVLDSPLHF. For the CDR3, the DNA is TGTGCCAGCAGCTTAGTGGTCTTAGATTCACCCCTCCACTTT. The chain combines TRBV7-2 with TRBJ1-6; no firm D call. The germline V and J ends were trimmed by 1 base and 8 bases, with 9 bases remaining between them. This CDR3 has 14 amino acids. Looked up from germline, CDR1 is SGHTA and CDR2 is FQGNSA.

The table lists this clone with a few counts. The V and J genes are TRBV11-3 and TRBJ2-7, with D possibly being TRBD2 (6 bases). V was clipped by 5 bases and J by 4 bases, with 15 bases between them. Germline V gives CDR1 SGHNT, CDR2 YENEEA. The length of the CDR3 is 14 residues. The CDR3 sequence is CASSATGGAYEQYF. The CDR3, as DNA: TGTGCCAGCAGCGCGACGGGCGGGGCTTACGAGCAGTACTTC.

The gene calls are TRBV4-2 and TRBJ2-5; 10 nucleotides agree with TRBD2. V gave up 0 bases and J gave up 3 bases; unmatched junction bases: 1. CDR3 length: 15 amino acids. Germline lookup yields CDR1 LGHNA and CDR2 YNFKEQ. The CDR3 coding sequence is TGTGCCAGCAGCCAAGAGCTAGCGGGGGAAGAGACCCAGTACTTC. Its translation is CASSQELAGEETQYF.

The V gene is TRBV27, the J gene TRBJ2-7; D perhaps matches TRBD1 (6 bases). The V end lost 7 bases, the J end lost 5 bases, and 18 bases lay between the germline ends. There are 14 residues in the CDR3. CDR1 and CDR2 from the germline V gene are MNHEY and SMNVEV (reference sequence). CDR3 sequence: CASTATRGYHEQYF. The DNA for the CDR3 is TGTGCCAGCACCGCTACCAGGGGTTACCACGAGCAGTACTTC.

DNA for the CDR3: TGTGCCATCTCCGAGTGGGGAGAGGGTGGCTACACCTTC. Translation: CAISEWGEGGYTF. This chain links TRBV10-3 with TRBJ1-2; D call uncertain. V was cut by 8 bases and J by 7 bases, with 17 bases left in between. CDR3 length equals 13 residues. CDR1 and CDR2 from the germline V gene are ENHRY and SYGVKD.

This clone was counted a single time. V and J are TRBV6-4 and TRBJ2-7, with a tentative D call TRBD2 (6 bases). In germline, CDR1 is MRHNA, CDR2 SNTAGT. This CDR3 has 20 residues. V lost 2 bases and J 2 bases, leaving 28 bases between the germline ends. The CDR3 is CASSDTGTRTPSEITYEQYF. The DNA for the CDR3 is TGTGCCAGCAGTGACACGGGGACTCGGACGCCCAGTGAGATAACCTACGAGCAGTACTTC.

V and J are TRBV6-1 and TRBJ2-1, with 12 bases fitting TRBD2. The germline gives CDR1 MNHNS, CDR2 SASEGT. J was trimmed by 7 bases and V by 6 bases; bases with no gene match: 7. The CDR3 totals 15 residues. The CDR3 spells CASSPTSGGRNEQFF. CDR3 DNA: TGTGCCAGCAGCCCGACTAGCGGGGGAAGGAATGAGCAGTTCTTC.

This chain joins TRBV9 and TRBJ2-5; the match to TRBD2 covers 12 bases. The CDR3 consists of 14 residues. V dropped 7 bases and J dropped 2; count of bases not matched to a gene: 3. CDR1 and CDR2 (germline): SGDLS, YYNGEE. This chain's CDR3 is CASGGLAGQETQYF. CDR3 DNA sequence: TGTGCCAGCGGCGGACTAGCGGGGCAAGAGACCCAGTACTTC. Using reference TRBV9 and TRBJ2-5 for the parts outside the CDR3, the full variable domain is DSGVTQTPKHLITATGQRVTLRCSPRSGDLSVYWYQQSLDQGLQFLIQYYNGEERAKGNILERFSAQQFPDLHSELNLSSLELGDSALYFCASGGLAGQETQYFGPGTRLLVL.

V usage is TRBV28 and J usage is TRBJ2-7; tentative D call: TRBD1 (5 bases). Trimming cost V 7 bases and J 6 bases, with 22 bases left between them. This CDR3 region has 15 residues. Germline assignment: CDR1 MDHEN and CDR2 SYDVKM. The CDR3 nucleotides are TGTGCCAGCAAGAACTTGGACACCCTTTCATCCGAGCAGTACTTC. Its translation is CASKNLDTLSSEQYF.

In its sample, this clone was seen a few times. The chain uses TRBV6-5 and TRBJ2-5; tentatively, D is TRBD1 (5 bases). V was pared by 6 bases and J by 0 bases, with 8 bases between. This CDR3 contains 13 residues. From germline, CDR1 is MNHEY and CDR2 SVGAGI. As DNA, the CDR3 is TGTGCCAGCAGACCGACAGACCAAGAGACCCAGTACTTC. This encodes CASRPTDQETQYF.

The chain is built from TRBV11-2 and TRBJ2-6, with 7 positions matching TRBD1. The trim removed 1 base at V and 15 bases at J, leaving 9 bases unmatched. This CDR3 region has 14 residues. CDR1 and CDR2 from the germline V gene are SGHAT and FQNNGV. The CDR3 loop reads CASSLVGTVRDLTF. As DNA, the CDR3 is TGTGCCAGCAGCTTAGTTGGGACAGTCCGAGACCTGACTTTC.

The rearrangement links TRBV6-1 to TRBJ2-7, with 7 nucleotides matching TRBD1. The V and J ends lost 6 bases and 7 bases, in that order; junction bases with no gene match: 6. The CDR3 has 12 amino acids. CDR1 and CDR2 from the germline V gene are MNHNS and SASEGT. CDR3 region: CASRIQGREQYF. The CDR3 nucleotides read TGTGCCAGCAGGATACAGGGGCGGGAGCAGTACTTC.

The chain couples TRBV25-1 to TRBJ2-5, with 8 bases that match TRBD1. The J call may be wrong; the DNA end is better matched by TRBJ2-7. Germline lookup yields CDR1 MGHDK and CDR2 SYGVNS. The CDR3 is 13 residues long. DNA for the CDR3: TGTGCCAGCAGCATCCAGGGGGCGTACGAGCAGTACTTC. Its protein is CASSIQGAYEQYF.

Comment on this clone: Other nucleotide sequences in the sample specify the same CDR3. CDR3 region: CASSPQRGDTQYF. The CDR3 DNA is TGTGCCAGTAGTCCTCAGCGGGGAGATACGCAGTATTTT. The chain carries TRBV19 and TRBJ2-3; 7 nucleotides agree with TRBD2. J was trimmed by 5 bases and V by 5 bases; bases with no gene match: 4. The CDR3 has 13 amino acids. Looked up from germline, CDR1 is LNHDA and CDR2 is SQIVND (reference sequence).

The chain combines TRBV5-4 with TRBJ1-2; D is perhaps TRBD1 (5 bases). The CDR3 is made up of 15 amino acids. Trimming stripped 3 bases from V and 4 bases from J, with 16 bases between. Germline V lookup: CDR1 SGHNT, CDR2 YYREEE (reference sequence). The CDR3 protein is CASSSSGGMSYGYTF. The CDR3 DNA follows: TGTGCCAGCAGCTCGAGCGGGGGAATGAGCTATGGCTACACCTTC.

CDR3 DNA: TGTGCCACTGCGGGACTAGCGGGATCGAGCTCCTACAATGAGCAGTTCTTC. Amino acids: CATAGLAGSSSYNEQFF. The rearrangement uses TRBV10-3 and TRBJ2-1, with 13 nucleotides matching TRBD2. The CDR3 runs to 17 residues. V shed 10 bases, J shed 0 bases, and the junction held 9 bases outside the gene matches. Germline CDR1 and CDR2: ENHRY and SYGVKD.

Of note for this clone: At one end, the junction sequence differs from germline, possibly due to a read error. Distinct nucleotide sequences in the sample also encode this CDR3. The chain couples TRBV9 to TRBJ2-1; unclear D gene. Per germline, CDR1 SGDLS and CDR2 YYNGEE. This CDR3 has 14 residues. The CDR3 DNA reads as TGCGCCAGCAGCGTAGTTTCCAGAAACAATGAGCAGTTCTTC. Encoded protein: CASSVVSRNNEQFF.

The chain couples TRBV27 to TRBJ1-4, with D perhaps TRBD1 (6 bases). The CDR3 extends over 14 amino acids. Germline CDR1 and CDR2: MNHEY and SMNVEV (reference sequence). Trimming took 5 bases from V and 8 from J, leaving 15 bases between them. Written as DNA, the CDR3 is TGTGCCAGCAGTACGGACATTGGGGGCGAAAAACTGTTTTTT. Amino acid sequence: CASSTDIGGEKLFF.

The V and J genes are TRBV28 and TRBJ1-2; no definite D call. Germline CDR1 reads MDHEN; CDR2 reads SYDVKM. The CDR3 contains 13 residues. The V end was cut by 3 bases, the J end by 10 bases, with 15 bases between. In DNA form, the CDR3 reads TGTGCCAGCAGTTTTCCCTCCGCGGTAGACTACACCTTC. Encoded protein: CASSFPSAVDYTF.

V usage is TRBV28 and J usage is TRBJ2-1, with D tentatively TRBD1 (6 bases). The CDR3 spans 16 residues. Germline-derived CDR1 and CDR2 are MDHEN and SYDVKM. V was pared by 6 bases and J by 1 base, with 16 bases between. The CDR3 nucleotides are TGTGCCAGCAGCCCAGTAGGGGGATTATCCTACAATGAGCAGTTCTTC. Its translation is CASSPVGGLSYNEQFF. Combining the CDR3 with reference TRBV28 and TRBJ2-1 gives the whole variable domain DVKVTQSSRYLVKRTGEKVFLECVQDMDHENMFWYRQDPGLGLRLIYFSYDVKMKEKGDIPEGYSVSREKKERFSLILESASTNQTSMYLCASSPVGGLSYNEQFFGPGTRLTVL.

The chain joins TRBV11-3 to TRBJ1-1; D is possibly TRBD1 (6 bases). Germline CDR1 SGHNT, CDR2 YENEEA. The V and J ends lost 3 bases and 1 base respectively, with 6 bases between them. This CDR3 is 13 amino acids long. DNA of the CDR3: TGTGCCAGCAGCTTCAGGGGGAACACTGAAGCTTTCTTT. Translating it yields CASSFRGNTEAFF.

The chain is built from TRBV5-5 and TRBJ2-7, with 9 nucleotides matching TRBD1. Per germline, CDR1 SGHKS and CDR2 YYEKEE (reference sequence). V gave up 7 bases and J gave up 1 base; unmatched junction bases: 9. The CDR3 extends over 15 amino acids. The CDR3 protein is CASCDLDRGSYEQYF. The CDR3 DNA reads TGTGCCAGCTGCGATCTGGACAGGGGATCCTACGAGCAGTACTTC.

The rearrangement joins TRBV19 to TRBJ1-3, with 8 bases matching TRBD1. Germline V gene data show CDR1 as LNHDA and CDR2 as SQIVND (reference sequence). The V and J ends lost 7 bases and 2 bases, in that order; junction bases with no gene match: 7. CDR3 length: 15 residues. Here the CDR3 reads CASKETGDPGNTIYF. CDR3 nucleotides: TGTGCCAGTAAGGAGACAGGGGATCCTGGAAACACCATATATTTT.